Following are 25 T cell receptor beta chains from one sample sequenced in a study of control samples from healthy donors and cancer patients. Sequencing was performed with immunoSEQ multiplex PCR; in TCRdb, only in-frame clones are kept and a portion is missing. The sample holds roughly 130,000 clones, about 85% seen once. Sequenced sample: blood. Receptors originate from a woman in her thirties in good health.

This chain links TRBV19 with TRBJ2-3, with 12 bases identical to TRBD2. V trimming: 8 bases; J trimming: 0 bases; junction bases outside the gene matches: 0. The CDR3 runs 14 residues. CDR1 is LNHDA, CDR2 SQIVND, per germline (reference sequence). CDR3 DNA sequence: TGTGCCAGTGGACTAGCGGGAAGCACAGATACGCAGTATTTT. Its protein is CASGLAGSTDTQYF.

The J gene is TRBJ1-1, the V gene TRBV29-1; 7 bases fit TRBD1. After removal of 3 bases from V and 3 bases from J, the junction contained 10 bases not matched to a gene. CDR1 SQVTM and CDR2 ANQGSEA come from the germline V gene. This CDR3 has 15 residues. CDR3: CSVDGDRERDTEAFF. The CDR3 region has the DNA TGCAGCGTTGATGGTGACAGGGAAAGAGACACTGAAGCTTTCTTT.

The chain's CDR3 is CASSFGGASRGTDTQYF. DNA for the CDR3: TGCGCCAGCAGCTTTGGGGGAGCTTCCCGTGGCACAGATACGCAGTATTTT. The V and J genes are TRBV5-1 and TRBJ2-3, with D perhaps given as TRBD1 or TRBD2 (5 bases each). Per the germline V gene, CDR1 is SGHRS and CDR2 is YFSETQ. The CDR3 consists of 17 residues. The V gene lost 2 bases and the J gene lost 1 base, with 17 bases spanning the gap. Variable domain in full (rest from reference TRBV5-1 and TRBJ2-3): KAGVTQTPRYLIKTRGQQVTLSCSPISGHRSVSWYQQTPGQGLQFLFEYFSETQRNKGNFPGRFSGRQFSNSRSEMNVSTLELGDSALYLCASSFGGASRGTDTQYFGPGTRLTVL.

J is TRBJ1-5 and V is TRBV6-2 or TRBV6-3; no clear D. V lost 1 base and J lost 3, with 10 bases in between. The V gene's germline CDR1 is MNHEY and CDR2 SVGEGT. This CDR3 contains 15 residues. In DNA, the CDR3 is TGTGCCAGCAGTTACTACAGAAGTAACAATCAGCCCCAGCATTTT. Protein product: CASSYYRSNNQPQHF.

V and J are TRBV6-1 and TRBJ2-3, with D possibly matching TRBD1 (6 bases). This CDR3 has 15 amino acids. V was pared by 0 bases and J by 4 bases, with 11 bases between. Germline values: CDR1 MNHNS, CDR2 SASEGT. The CDR3, as DNA: TGTGCCAGCAGTGAAGCTTTGGGGGCCTCAGATACGCAGTATTTT. Protein sequence: CASSEALGASDTQYF.

The V gene is TRBV5-6, the J gene TRBJ1-4; D gene uncertain. Trimming pared 3 bases from V and 7 bases from J, leaving 13 bases between. Germline assignment: CDR1 SGHDT and CDR2 YYEEEE. The CDR3 contains 14 residues. The CDR3 DNA reads TGTGCCAGCAGCTCGGTCGCGGAGGTTGAAAAACTGTTTTTT. This codes for CASSSVAEVEKLFF.

CDR3 residues: CASSPGYGYTF. CDR3 nucleotide sequence: TGTGCCAGCAGTCCGGGCTATGGCTACACCTTC. The V and J genes are TRBV12-3 or TRBV12-4 and TRBJ1-2, with unresolved D. The CDR3 covers 11 residues. Trimming removed 5 bases at V and 4 bases at J, with 5 bases between.

This sequence joins TRBV7-2 and TRBJ1-1; a weak D match, TRBD1 (5 bases). The CDR3 spans 14 residues. V dropped 11 bases and J dropped 0 bases, with 16 bases sitting between them. Looked up from germline, CDR1 is SGHTA and CDR2 is FQGNSA. The DNA of the CDR3 is TGTGCCGGGGGGAACAGCGAGATGAACACTGAAGCTTTCTTT. Protein sequence: CAGGNSEMNTEAFF.

The rearrangement uses TRBV2 and TRBJ2-5; 7 nucleotides line up with TRBD1. The germline CDR1 and CDR2 sequences are SNHLY and FYNNEI. J was trimmed by 4 bases and V by 4 bases; bases with no gene match: 3. The length of the CDR3 is 13 residues. CDR3 amino acids: CASSVNRGETQYF. In nucleotides, the CDR3 is TGTGCCAGCAGTGTTAACAGGGGAGAGACCCAGTACTTC. The entire variable domain, with the rest obtained from reference TRBV2 and TRBJ2-5, is as follows: EPEVTQTPSHQVTQMGQEVILRCVPISNHLYFYWYRQILGQKVEFLVSFYNNEISEKSEIFDDQFSVERPDGSNFTLKIRSTKLEDSAMYFCASSVNRGETQYFGPGTRLLVL.

The chain uses TRBV25-1 and TRBJ2-3, with a possible D match to TRBD2 (7 bases). V dropped 3 bases and J dropped 2 bases, with 9 bases sitting between them. Germline CDR1 is MGHDK and CDR2 is SYGVNS. The CDR3 runs 14 residues. The CDR3 is CASSDRGATDTQYF. The CDR3 nucleotides are TGTGCCAGCAGTGATCGGGGGGCCACAGATACGCAGTATTTT.

This clone was seen only once. V gene TRBV9 combines with J gene TRBJ2-7; no definite D call. The V gene lost 1 base and the J gene lost 6 bases, with 17 bases spanning the gap. Looked up from germline, CDR1 is SGDLS and CDR2 is YYNGEE. The CDR3 spans 15 residues. CDR3 coding DNA: TGTGCCAGCAGCGTAAAAGGGCAGTCTGGTTCCGAGCAGTACTTC. It is translated as CASSVKGQSGSEQYF. The entire variable domain, with the rest obtained from reference TRBV9 and TRBJ2-7, is as follows: DSGVTQTPKHLITATGQRVTLRCSPRSGDLSVYWYQQSLDQGLQFLIQYYNGEERAKGNILERFSAQQFPDLHSELNLSSLELGDSALYFCASSVKGQSGSEQYFGPGTRLTVT.

The chain combines TRBV13 with TRBJ1-2, with D possibly matching TRBD1 (6 bases). V was trimmed by 4 bases and J by 2 bases, leaving 14 bases between them. Germline loops: CDR1 PRHDT, CDR2 FYEKMQ (reference sequence). The CDR3 sequence is 15 residues long. This chain's CDR3 is CASSSQGILNYGYTF. The CDR3 region has the DNA TGTGCCAGCAGCTCCCAGGGGATCCTAAACTATGGCTACACCTTC.

The rearrangement links TRBV19 to TRBJ1-1; perhaps TRBD1 as D (5 bases). CDR3 length equals 13 residues. Trimming removed 4 bases at V and 8 bases at J, with 14 bases between. CDR1 is LNHDA and CDR2 is SQIVND in the germline V gene (reference sequence). The CDR3 nucleotides are TGTGCCAGTAGTACCACGGTGGCAGGGGAAGCTTTCTTT. Protein: CASSTTVAGEAFF.

The genes are TRBV6-5 and TRBJ2-1; D remains unclear. CDR1 is MNHEY, CDR2 SVGAGI, per germline. This CDR3 contains 11 residues. V was cut by 5 bases and J by 4 bases, with 3 bases left in between. CDR3 residues: CASSRYNEQFF. The CDR3 region has the DNA TGTGCCAGCAGTAGATACAATGAGCAGTTCTTC.

This sequence joins TRBV7-2 and TRBJ1-1; D call uncertain. This CDR3 is built from 15 residues. The germline gives CDR1 SGHTA, CDR2 FQGNSA. The V end was cut by 3 bases, the J end by 4 bases, with 15 bases between. The CDR3 coding sequence is TGTGCCAGCAGCTTCCGGGAGACCGGAGGCACTGAAGCTTTCTTT. The encoded protein is CASSFRETGGTEAFF.

This sequence joins TRBV18 and TRBJ1-1; 11 bases map to TRBD1. V shed 6 bases, J shed 3 bases, and the junction held 6 bases outside the gene matches. This CDR3 is 15 amino acids long. Germline CDR1 and CDR2: KGHSH and LQKENI. Here the CDR3 reads CASSRTGGIDTEAFF. As DNA, the CDR3 is TGTGCCAGCTCGCGGACAGGGGGCATAGACACTGAAGCTTTCTTT.

This chain connects TRBV4-2 to TRBJ1-3; tentative D call: TRBD1 (6 bases). Trimming pared 0 bases from V and 2 bases from J, leaving 11 bases between. Germline CDR1 is LGHNA and CDR2 is YNFKEQ. The CDR3 has 16 residues. The CDR3 DNA is TGTGCCAGCAGCCAAGAATGGGGGCCGGCTGGAAACACCATATATTTT. Amino acid sequence: CASSQEWGPAGNTIYF.

The CDR3 nucleotides are TGTGCCAGCAAGAGGGGAAACACTGAAGCTTTCTTT. Translated: CASKRGNTEAFF. V is TRBV6-5 and J is TRBJ1-1, with D perhaps TRBD1 (5 bases). Trimming cost V 7 bases and J 2 bases, with 8 bases left between them. The CDR3 totals 12 residues. CDR1 is MNHEY, CDR2 SVGAGI, per germline.

The rearrangement links TRBV7-9 to TRBJ2-7, with 10 nucleotides matching TRBD2. The CDR3 consists of 14 residues. Per the germline V gene, CDR1 is SEHNR and CDR2 is FQNEAQ (reference sequence). With 5 bases clipped from V and 3 bases from J, the junction kept 4 bases outside the gene matches. The DNA for the CDR3 is TGTGCCAGCAGCGTCAGCGGGAGGGACTACGAGCAGTACTTC. Translation gives CASSVSGRDYEQYF.

The genes are TRBV11-2 and TRBJ1-1; TRBD1 agrees at 8 bases. J gave up 6 bases and V 5 bases, and 17 bases lay outside the gene matches. This CDR3 contains 17 residues. Germline V CDR1 and CDR2: SGHAT, FQNNGV. CDR3 protein: CASSPGPPTGEGAEAFF. CDR3 sequence (DNA): TGTGCCAGCAGCCCTGGCCCCCCGACAGGGGAAGGCGCTGAAGCTTTCTTT. The full variable domain, its missing parts supplied by reference TRBV11-2 and TRBJ1-1, is EAGVAQSPRYKIIEKRQSVAFWCNPISGHATLYWYQQILGQGPKLLIQFQNNGVVDDSQLPKDRFSAERLKGVDSTLKIQPAKLEDSAVYLCASSPGPPTGEGAEAFFGQGTRLTVV.

The chain is built from TRBV11-2 and TRBJ1-4; the D is unclear. The V end was cut by 6 bases, the J end by 3 bases, with 11 bases between. In germline, CDR1 is SGHAT, CDR2 FQNNGV. The CDR3 runs to 14 residues. The CDR3 coding sequence is TGTGCCAGCAGTCCTCAGGCGGCTAATGAAAAACTGTTTTTT. Its translation: CASSPQAANEKLFF.

V is TRBV4-1 and J is TRBJ1-2; D gene ambiguous. The V gene lost 0 bases and the J gene lost 2 bases, with 13 bases spanning the gap. The CDR3 spans 16 residues. The germline CDR1 and CDR2 sequences are MGHRA and YSYEKL. This CDR3 reads CASSQEGTVGNYGYTF. CDR3 sequence (DNA): TGCGCCAGCAGCCAAGAAGGCACAGTGGGCAACTATGGCTACACCTTC.

Details on this clone: The same CDR3 can be traced to other DNA sequences in this sample. The rearrangement joins TRBV7-2 to TRBJ2-1; D unclear. Trimming stripped 1 base from V and 5 bases from J, with 6 bases between. CDR1 is SGHTA and CDR2 is FQGNSA in the germline V gene. This CDR3 is 13 amino acids long. The CDR3 DNA follows: TGTGCCAGCAGCTTAGGGCGGAACAATGAGCAGTTCTTC. Protein product: CASSLGRNNEQFF.

In this sample, this clone turned up once. Written as DNA, the CDR3 is TGCAGTGCTAGGGAGGGTGTTGAACTGTTTTTT. It translates to CSAREGVELFF. The chain joins TRBV20-1 to TRBJ1-4, with no clear D. V was cut by 3 bases and J by 12 bases, with 11 bases left in between. This CDR3 comprises 11 residues. The germline CDR1 and CDR2 sequences are DFQATT and SNEGSKA (reference sequence).

V and J are TRBV2 and TRBJ1-4; 9 nucleotides align to TRBD1. Germline V CDR1 and CDR2: SNHLY, FYNNEI. This CDR3 has 15 amino acids. J was trimmed by 5 bases and V by 5 bases; bases with no gene match: 6. The CDR3 loop is CASSMTGGSNEKLFF. CDR3 bases: TGTGCCAGCAGTATGACAGGGGGATCGAATGAAAAACTGTTTTTT.